Listed here are 3 T cell receptor beta chains from one sample, sequenced in a study of blood T cell repertoires in COVID-19 (dated by TCRdb to between 2020 and 2021). The library was prepared using the immunoSEQ multiplex PCR assay. Entries here come from immuneACCESS through TCRdb and include only in-frame sequences with V and J called. Some clones fail to appear in such tables; in the studies checked, an unresolved V gene covers under half of the shortfall, and the cause of the remainder is unknown. The sample table records over 250,000 clones; 88% of these occur just once. The ten biggest clones cover 10% of the sample. The sequenced material came from peripheral blood. All receptors come from a woman between 65 and 79 years old with COVID-19, enrolled during active disease.

V usage is TRBV7-2 and J usage is TRBJ2-3; D is possibly TRBD2 (5 bases). The CDR3 totals 13 residues. Between the trimmed V and J ends, which lost 8 bases and 7 bases, there was a span of 16 bases. CDR1 is SGHTA and CDR2 is FQGNSA in the germline V gene. The CDR3 nucleotides read TGTGCCAGCTCTCCGGGTGGGAGAAATACGCAGTATTTT. Amino acid sequence: CASSPGGRNTQYF. Variable domain in full (rest from reference TRBV7-2 and TRBJ2-3): GAGVSQSPSNKVTEKGKDVELRCDPISGHTALYWYRQSLGQGLEFLIYFQGNSAPDKSGLPSDRFSAERTGGSVSTLTIQRTQQEDSAVYLCASSPGGRNTQYFGPGTRLTVL.

The chain couples TRBV6-2 or TRBV6-3 to TRBJ2-5, with 8 bases that match TRBD2. The length of the CDR3 is 13 residues. V gave up 4 bases and J gave up 5 bases; unmatched junction bases: 3. The germline gives CDR1 MNHEY, CDR2 SVGEGT. CDR3 bases: TGTGCCAGCAGTTGGGCGGGAGGCGAGACCCAGTACTTC. Protein: CASSWAGGETQYF.

This chain joins TRBV30 and TRBJ1-1; D ambiguous. Per the germline V gene, CDR1 is GTSNPN and CDR2 is SVGIG (reference sequence). The CDR3 is 10 amino acids. The V and J ends lost 0 bases and 9 bases respectively, with 5 bases between them. The CDR3 nucleotides read TGTGCCTGGAGTGTACTCAAAGCTTTCTTT. It is translated as CAWSVLKAFF.